The rows below give T cell receptor beta chains drawn from one sample of a study of blood T cell repertoires in COVID-19. The table came from immunoSEQ multiplex PCR; TCRdb's copy has only in-frame clones and leaves some out. The table lists 100,000 or so clones, more than 90% of them singletons. Material: peripheral blood. These receptors were collected from a man aged 70 or older with acute or convalescent COVID-19. The CDR3 runs from the conserved cysteine through the conserved F or W. D genes are given only for firm matches. Expanded clones are given a class, and other clones once, few, many or no size at all.

DNA	CDR3	size	V	J	length	D
TGTGCCATCAGTGTAGGGGGCGATGGCTATGGCTACACCTTC	CAISVGGDGYGYTF	once	TRBV10-3	TRBJ1-2	14	TRBD1
TGTGCCAGCAGCCTCGTCGGCGGGACCACTGAAGCTTTCTTT	CASSLVGGTTEAFF	NA	TRBV5-5	TRBJ1-1	14	NA
TGTGCCAGCAGTTACTCGAAGGCAGGGCCCACTGAAGCTTTCTTT	CASSYSKAGPTEAFF	once	TRBV6-5	TRBJ1-1	15	NA
TGTGCCAGCAGCGAAAGTACAGGTCCCCTCTACGAGCAGTACTTC	CASSESTGPLYEQYF	NA	TRBV4-2	TRBJ2-7	15	NA
TGTGCCAGCAGACTTCAGACAGGGTCTGGAAGGCAGCCCCAGCATTTT	CASRLQTGSGRQPQHF	NA	TRBV2	TRBJ1-5	16	TRBD1
TGTGCCAGCAGTTCACAGGGTCAGGGGGAAGCTTTCTTT	CASSSQGQGEAFF	NA	TRBV11-2	TRBJ1-1	13	NA
TGTGCCAGCAGGTGGAGGTACAATGAGCAGTTCTTC	CASRWRYNEQFF	NA	TRBV12-3/TRBV12-4	TRBJ2-1	12	NA
TGCGCCAGCAGCCAAGTAACCAGTTTTGCTGGCTACACCTTC	CASSQVTSFAGYTF	NA	TRBV4-1	TRBJ1-2	14	NA
TGTGCCAGCAGCTGGACTACAAAAGAGACCCAGTACTTC	CASSWTTKETQYF	NA	TRBV12-3/TRBV12-4	TRBJ2-5	13	NA
TGTGCCACCAGTGATGGTAGTAGCGGGAGACACAATGAGCAGTTCTTC	CATSDGSSGRHNEQFF	once	TRBV24-1	TRBJ2-1	16	TRBD2
TGTGCCAGCAGCTTAACAGGACAGGGTTCCTACGAGCAGTACTTC	CASSLTGQGSYEQYF	NA	TRBV7-2	TRBJ2-7	15	TRBD1
TGTGCCAGCAGTTACTCAACATCCGCAGATACGCAGTATTTT	CASSYSTSADTQYF	NA	TRBV6-6	TRBJ2-3	14	NA
TGTGCCATCAGTCCCGGGGGGGGGACCTACGAGCAGTACTTC	CAISPGGGTYEQYF	NA	TRBV10-3	TRBJ2-7	14	TRBD2
TGTGCCAGCAGCCAAGATTGGGCGGCGGGGGCTGGAAACACCATATATTTT	CASSQDWAAGAGNTIYF	NA	TRBV3-1/TRBV3-2	TRBJ1-3	17	NA
TGCGCCAGCAGCTCGGACGAAATAACGGGGGAGCAGTACTTC	CASSSDEITGEQYF	NA	TRBV5-1	TRBJ2-7	14	NA
TGTGCCAGCAGCCTCGGACTAGCCGTGGAGACCCAGTACTTC	CASSLGLAVETQYF	once	TRBV5-8	TRBJ2-5	14	TRBD2
TGTGCCAGCAGCGCGGGACTAGCGGGAGGTGGGCGCACAGATACGCAGTATTTT	CASSAGLAGGGRTDTQYF	NA	TRBV5-5	TRBJ2-3	18	TRBD2
TGTGCCAGCAGCCTAACAGGGGGGCTCTACGAGCAGTACTTC	CASSLTGGLYEQYF	NA	TRBV7-2	TRBJ2-7	14	TRBD1